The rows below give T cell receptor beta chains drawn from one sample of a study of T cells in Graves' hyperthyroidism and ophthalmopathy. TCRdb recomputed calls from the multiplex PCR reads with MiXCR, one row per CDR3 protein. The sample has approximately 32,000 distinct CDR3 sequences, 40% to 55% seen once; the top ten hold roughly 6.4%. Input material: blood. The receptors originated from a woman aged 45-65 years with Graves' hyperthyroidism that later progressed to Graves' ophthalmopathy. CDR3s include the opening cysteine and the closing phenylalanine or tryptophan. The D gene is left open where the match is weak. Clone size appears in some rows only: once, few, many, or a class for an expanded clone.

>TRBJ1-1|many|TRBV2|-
TGTGCCAGCAGTGATTTGGACCCTTCGGGGAACACTGAAGCTTTCTTT
CASSDLDPSGNTEAFF
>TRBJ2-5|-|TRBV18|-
TGTGCCAGCTCACCAATACCGGGACCCGAAGAGACCCAGTACTTC
CASSPIPGPEETQYF
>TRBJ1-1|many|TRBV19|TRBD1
TGTGCCAGTAGTCCGGGGGACAGGGTGGTCCCTGAAGCTTTCTTT
CASSPGDRVVPEAFF
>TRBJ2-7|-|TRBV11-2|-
TGTGCCAGCAGCCCGCAGGGGCCTAACACCGAGCAGTACTTC
CASSPQGPNTEQYF
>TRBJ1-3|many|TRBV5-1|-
TGCGCCAGCAGAAGCGGAAACACCATATATTTT
CASRSGNTIYF
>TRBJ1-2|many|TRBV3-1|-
TGTGCCAGCAGCCAAAAAACAGGGTTTGGCTACACCTTC
CASSQKTGFGYTF
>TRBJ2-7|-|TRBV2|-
TGTGCCAGCAGTGAAGGAGGCACCATCTACGAGCAGTACTTC
CASSEGGTIYEQYF
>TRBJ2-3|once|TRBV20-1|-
TGCAGTGCTAGAAGGGCTACCACAGATACGCAGTATTTT
CSARRATTDTQYF
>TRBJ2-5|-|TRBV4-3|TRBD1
TGCGCCAGCAGCCATGCGGGACAGGGGCGCGAGACCCAGTACTTC
CASSHAGQGRETQYF
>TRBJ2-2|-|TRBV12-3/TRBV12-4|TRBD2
TGTGCCAGCAGTACTAGCGGGGGGCTGTTTTTT
CASSTSGGLFF
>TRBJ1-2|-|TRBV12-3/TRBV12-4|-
TGTGCCAGCAGTTTAGTCGTCGGAATTTACGGCTACACCTTC
CASSLVVGIYGYTF
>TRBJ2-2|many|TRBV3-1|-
TGTGCCAGCAGCCGTCCTGGGTCGAACACCGGGGAGCTGTTTTTT
CASSRPGSNTGELFF
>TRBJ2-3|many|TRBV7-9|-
TGTGCCAGCAGCAGGGACACAAACACAGATACGCAGTATTTT
CASSRDTNTDTQYF
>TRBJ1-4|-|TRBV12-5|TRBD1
TGTGCTAGTGGAAACAGGGGCCGGAGACAACTGTTTTTT
CASGNRGRRQLFF
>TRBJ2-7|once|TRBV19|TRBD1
TGTGCCAGTAGGCGGACAGGGGCGACACACGAGCAGTACTTC
CASRRTGATHEQYF
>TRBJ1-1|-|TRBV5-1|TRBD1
TGCGCCAGCAGCCCGGGACAGGGGGGGACTGAAGCTTTCTTT
CASSPGQGGTEAFF
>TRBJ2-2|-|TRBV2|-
TGTGCCAGCAGTGAAGCACGTGGGGCGGCCGGGGAGCTGTTTTTT
CASSEARGAAGELFF
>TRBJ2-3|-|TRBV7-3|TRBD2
TGTGCCAGCAGCTTAATGGGCGGGGGTGCTTTCACAGATACGCAGTATTTT
CASSLMGGGAFTDTQYF
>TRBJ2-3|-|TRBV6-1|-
TGTGCCAGCAGCAAAATGGCAGATACGCAGTATTTT
CASSKMADTQYF
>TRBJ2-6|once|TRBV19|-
TGTGCCAGTAGTATAGGCCTCTCTGGGGCCAACGTCCTGACTTTC
CASSIGLSGANVLTF
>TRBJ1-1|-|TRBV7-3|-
TGTGCCAGCAGCTCTACAGAGGATCTTGGCACTGAAGCTTTCTTT
CASSSTEDLGTEAFF
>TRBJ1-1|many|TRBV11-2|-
TGTGCCAGCAGCTTAGAGAACACTGAAGCTTTCTTT
CASSLENTEAFF
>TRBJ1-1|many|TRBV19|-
TGTGCCAGTAGTAAAGGCAGCATGAACACTGAAGCTTTCTTT
CASSKGSMNTEAFF
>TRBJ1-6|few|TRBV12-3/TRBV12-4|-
TGTGCCAGCAGTTTCCGGGTCTATAATTCACCCCTCCACTTT
CASSFRVYNSPLHF
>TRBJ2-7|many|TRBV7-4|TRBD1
TGTGCCAGCAGCCTCTCTTCCTTCGGACCGGGACAGGGGAGCTCCTACGAGCAGTACTTC
CASSLSSFGPGQGSSYEQYF
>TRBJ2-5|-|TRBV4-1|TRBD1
TGCGCCAGCAGCCTCGCCCTAGGACAGGGGCGCGAGACCCAGTACTTC
CASSLALGQGRETQYF
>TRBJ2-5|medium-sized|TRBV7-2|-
TGTGCCAGCAGCTTAGCAGGCCCTCCAGGAGAGACCCAGTACTTC
CASSLAGPPGETQYF
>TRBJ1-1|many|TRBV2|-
TGTGCCAGTAGATGGTCGGGGGAGGTTTACACTGAAGCTTTCTTT
CASRWSGEVYTEAFF
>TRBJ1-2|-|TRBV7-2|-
TGTGCCAGCAGCTTAGGAGGTCGGACAGACTATGGCTACACCTTC
CASSLGGRTDYGYTF
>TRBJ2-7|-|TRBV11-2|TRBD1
TGTGCCAGCAGCCCCAGGACAGGGGTCCACGAGCAGTACTTC
CASSPRTGVHEQYF
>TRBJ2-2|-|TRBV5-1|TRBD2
TGCGCCAGCAGCTTGGGGACTAGTCGCACCGGGGAGCTGTTTTTT
CASSLGTSRTGELFF
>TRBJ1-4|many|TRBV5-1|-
TGCGCCAGCAGCTTGTTCGCAGGGGACAATGAAAAACTGTTTTTT
CASSLFAGDNEKLFF
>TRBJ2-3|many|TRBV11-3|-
TGTGCCAGCAGCTTAGAGGGGAAGGCTACGCAGTATTTT
CASSLEGKATQYF
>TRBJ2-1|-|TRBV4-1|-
TGCGTCAGCAGCCAACTAATACGCAGGGCCAGCTCCTACAATGAGCAGTTCTTC
CVSSQLIRRASSYNEQFF
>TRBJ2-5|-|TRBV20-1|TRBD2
TGCAGTGCTTCGGGACTAGCGGGAGTCTGGGAGACCCAGTACTTC
CSASGLAGVWETQYF
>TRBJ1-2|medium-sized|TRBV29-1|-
TGCAGCGTTGAAAGGACTGAACGGTATGGCTACACCTTC
CSVERTERYGYTF
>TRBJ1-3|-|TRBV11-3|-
TGTGCCAGCAGCTTAGAGGAGCAGGGGTTTGGAAACACCATATATTTT
CASSLEEQGFGNTIYF
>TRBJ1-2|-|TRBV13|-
TGTGCCAGCAGCCCAGGGACGGTCTATGGCTACACCTTC
CASSPGTVYGYTF
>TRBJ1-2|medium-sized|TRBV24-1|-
TGTGCCACCAGTGATGTTGGAACAGAAGGCTACACCTTC
CATSDVGTEGYTF
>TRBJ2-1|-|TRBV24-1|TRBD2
TGTGCTAGCAGGTTACTGGCGGGAGGCCGGGATGAGCAGTTCTTC
CASRLLAGGRDEQFF
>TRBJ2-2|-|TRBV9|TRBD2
TGTGCCAGCAGCGTAGCGGGAGGGCGTCATGGGGAGCTGTTTTTT
CASSVAGGRHGELFF
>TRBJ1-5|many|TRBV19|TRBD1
TGTGCCAGTACCCCCGGACAGGGGGGATATCAGCCCCAGCATTTT
CASTPGQGGYQPQHF
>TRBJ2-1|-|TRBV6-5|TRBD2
TGTGCCAGCAAACAAAGCGGGACCCACAATGAGCAGTTCTTC
CASKQSGTHNEQFF
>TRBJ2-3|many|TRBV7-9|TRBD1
TGTGCCAGCAGCCACCCACAGGGGATTATCACAGATACGCAGTATTTT
CASSHPQGIITDTQYF
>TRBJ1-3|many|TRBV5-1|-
TGCGCCAGCAGCAACGGACCCACCATATATTTT
CASSNGPTIYF
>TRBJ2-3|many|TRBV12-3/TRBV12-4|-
TGTGCCAGCAGCCACCCGGGACTGGGCACAGATACGCAGTATTTT
CASSHPGLGTDTQYF
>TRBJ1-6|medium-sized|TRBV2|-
TGTGCCAGCAGTGATCCAGGGTTCCATAATTCACCCCTCCACTTT
CASSDPGFHNSPLHF
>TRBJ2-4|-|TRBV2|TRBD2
TGTGCCAGCAGAGAACTAGCGGAGCCAAACATTCAGTACTTC
CASRELAEPNIQYF
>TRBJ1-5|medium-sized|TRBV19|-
TGTGCCAGTAGTTGGGCAGGGAGCAATCAGCCCCAGCATTTT
CASSWAGSNQPQHF
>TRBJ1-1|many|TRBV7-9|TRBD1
TGTGCCAGCAGCTTACAAACAGGGGGCGCGACATATGAAGCTTTCTTT
CASSLQTGGATYEAFF
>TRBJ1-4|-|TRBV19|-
TGTGCCTGTAGTATCGGAGGAACTAATGAAAAACTGTTCTTT
CACSIGGTNEKLFF
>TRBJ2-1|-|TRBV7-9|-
TGTGCCAGCAGCCTGGCCAGCCAGGGGAGTGAGCAGTTCTTC
CASSLASQGSEQFF
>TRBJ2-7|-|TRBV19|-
TGTGCCAGTAGTGCGGACGAGCAGTACTTC
CASSADEQYF
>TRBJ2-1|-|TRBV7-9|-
TGTGCCAGCAGCTTAGATAGGGGTAGCAATCAGCAGTTCTTC
CASSLDRGSNQQFF
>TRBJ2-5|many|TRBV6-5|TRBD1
TGTGCCAGCAGTTACTCGCGTTTAGGGGGCGCGGAGACCCAGTACTTC
CASSYSRLGGAETQYF